One and the same sample provided the 25 T cell receptor beta chains below, sequenced in a study of blood T cell repertoires in COVID-19. Sequencing was performed with immunoSEQ multiplex PCR; in TCRdb, only in-frame clones are kept and a portion is missing. The sample consists of approximately 90,000 clones, more than 75% of them appearing once. The source material was peripheral blood. The receptors derive from a human donor with acute or convalescent COVID-19. The donor label of this sample is uncertain.

This clone has a handful of counts. The V and J genes are TRBV3-1 (or the pseudogene TRBV3-2) and TRBJ1-1; D gene unclear. CDR1 is LGHDT and CDR2 is YNNKEL in the germline V gene (reference sequence). The CDR3 covers 13 residues. The germline V and J ends were trimmed by 0 bases and 8 bases, with 10 bases remaining between them. This CDR3 is CASSQDNYPEAFF. The DNA of the CDR3 is TGTGCCAGCAGCCAAGATAATTATCCGGAAGCTTTCTTT.

The chain joins TRBV19 to TRBJ1-2; TRBD1 agrees at 8 bases. Germline-derived CDR1 and CDR2 are LNHDA and SQIVND (reference sequence). Losses at the gene ends were 6 bases for V and 4 bases for J; bases not matched to a gene: 10. This CDR3 has 15 residues. In nucleotides, the CDR3 is TGTGCCAGTAGCCCTGAGACAGGGGTCGTCTATGGCTACACCTTC. Translation gives CASSPETGVVYGYTF.

The rearrangement links TRBV7-9 to TRBJ1-2, with no clear D. The V and J ends lost 5 bases and 1 base respectively, with 11 bases between them. Germline V gives CDR1 SEHNR, CDR2 FQNEAQ (reference sequence). The CDR3 is 14 amino acids. The CDR3 protein is CASSGQELNYGYTF. CDR3 in DNA: TGTGCCAGCAGCGGCCAGGAACTTAACTATGGCTACACCTTC.

The genes are TRBV4-3 and TRBJ2-7, with 7 positions matching TRBD1. Germline values: CDR1 LGHNA, CDR2 YSLEER. The CDR3 is 15 residues long. V trimming: 4 bases; J trimming: 6 bases; junction bases outside the gene matches: 12. CDR3 sequence: CASSRDSYLRSEQYF. The DNA of the CDR3 is TGCGCCAGCAGCCGGGACAGCTACTTGCGTTCCGAGCAGTACTTC.

V usage is TRBV11-3 and J usage is TRBJ2-7; D remains ambiguous. The CDR3 is made up of 14 amino acids. Germline V gives CDR1 SGHNT, CDR2 YENEEA. Trimming cost V 3 bases and J 2 bases, with 11 bases left between them. The CDR3 region has the DNA TGTGCCAGCAGCTTCCGCGGTGATACCTACGAGCAGTACTTC. Amino acid sequence: CASSFRGDTYEQYF.

This clone has just one count. The V gene is TRBV19, the J gene TRBJ2-2, with 11 nucleotides matching TRBD1. CDR3 length: 16 residues. The J segment lost 3 bases and the V segment lost 6 bases, leaving 6 bases of the junction unmatched. Germline V gene sequence: CDR1 LNHDA, CDR2 SQIVND (reference sequence). The CDR3 loop is CASRKGQGADTGELFF. In nucleotides, the CDR3 is TGTGCCAGTAGGAAAGGACAGGGGGCCGACACCGGGGAGCTGTTTTTT.

The chain carries TRBV5-1 and TRBJ1-2, with 9 bases matching TRBD1. Germline CDR1 and CDR2: SGHRS and YFSETQ. V lost 4 bases and J lost 5; bases outside the gene matches: 9. The CDR3 loop spans 15 amino acids. The CDR3 DNA reads TGCGCCAGCAGCATAGCAGGGACAGGGCCTTATGGCTACACCTTC. Translation gives CASSIAGTGPYGYTF.

The J gene is TRBJ2-5, the V gene TRBV5-1; no clear D. Deletions cut 4 bases from V and 1 base from J, with 8 bases between. Looked up from germline, CDR1 is SGHRS and CDR2 is YFSETQ. CDR3 length: 13 residues. CDR3 coding DNA: TGCGCCAGCAGCATGTCGTCCCAAGAGACCCAGTACTTC. As protein: CASSMSSQETQYF. Using reference TRBV5-1 and TRBJ2-5 for the parts outside the CDR3, the full variable domain is KAGVTQTPRYLIKTRGQQVTLSCSPISGHRSVSWYQQTPGQGLQFLFEYFSETQRNKGNFPGRFSGRQFSNSRSEMNVSTLELGDSALYLCASSMSSQETQYFGPGTRLLVL.

The genes are TRBV7-6 and TRBJ1-1; 7 bases are shared with TRBD1. Germline values: CDR1 SGHVS, CDR2 FNYEAQ. This CDR3 comprises 16 residues. V shed 1 base, J shed 5 bases, and the junction held 10 bases outside the gene matches. This CDR3 reads CASSLVETGSRTEAFF. The CDR3 coding sequence is TGTGCCAGCAGCTTAGTAGAGACAGGGTCGAGAACTGAAGCTTTCTTT.

The rearrangement links TRBV6-6 to TRBJ1-1, with 7 bases matching TRBD1. The V gene end was trimmed by 4 bases and the J gene end by 11 bases; junction bases not matched to a gene: 10. The germline CDR1 and CDR2 sequences are MNHNY and SVGAGI (reference sequence). The CDR3 spans 13 residues. The CDR3 loop is CASSLIEGATAFF. The CDR3 coding sequence is TGTGCCAGCAGTTTAATCGAGGGGGCGACGGCTTTCTTT.

This clone occurred once. This chain links TRBV12-3 or TRBV12-4 with TRBJ2-7; 10 nucleotides match TRBD1. CDR3 length: 13 amino acids. Trimming took 6 bases from V and 10 from J; bases not matched to a gene: 9. In DNA form, the CDR3 reads TGTGCCAGCAGCCCCCCGGGACAGGGGAAACAGTACTTC. It yields the protein CASSPPGQGKQYF.

The chain uses TRBV19 and TRBJ2-1; D perhaps matches TRBD2 (6 bases). The CDR3 runs to 14 residues. CDR1 and CDR2 (germline): LNHDA, SQIVND (reference sequence). The ends were cut back, 4 bases at V and 1 base at J, with 8 bases in the middle. CDR3 coding DNA: TGTGCCAGTAGTAAGGGAGGTTCCTACAATGAGCAGTTCTTC. Its translation: CASSKGGSYNEQFF.

The sample holds a few counts of this clone. The CDR3 DNA follows: TGTGCCAGCAGCCAAGAAAGGCAGGTTTACTATGGCTACACCTTC. It encodes CASSQERQVYYGYTF. The rearrangement links TRBV4-2 to TRBJ1-2; D is unresolved. The CDR3 is 15 residues long. Germline CDR1 and CDR2: LGHNA and YNFKEQ. The V end was cut by 0 bases, the J end by 3 bases, with 11 bases between.

The chain couples TRBV5-1 to TRBJ2-3; TRBD1 agrees at 7 bases. CDR3 length equals 13 residues. The V gene end was trimmed by 4 bases and the J gene end by 4 bases; junction bases not matched to a gene: 3. Looked up from germline, CDR1 is SGHRS and CDR2 is YFSETQ. The CDR3, as DNA: TGCGCCAGCAGCAATGACAGGGCAGATACGCAGTATTTT. This gives the protein CASSNDRADTQYF.

A few counts support this clone. At the DNA level, this CDR3 is encoded by other sequences in the same sample as well. V and J are TRBV5-1 and TRBJ1-6, with D possibly matching TRBD1 (5 bases). V lost 4 bases and J lost 0, with 8 bases in between. The CDR3 extends over 15 amino acids. Germline V gene lookup returns CDR1 SGHRS and CDR2 YFSETQ. The CDR3 DNA follows: TGCGCCAGCAGCCTCGACAGCTCCTATAATTCACCCCTCCACTTT. It encodes CASSLDSSYNSPLHF.

CDR3 sequence: CASSWTRGVRAETQYF. The CDR3 coding sequence is TGTGCCAGCAGTTGGACTAGGGGGGTCCGTGCCGAGACCCAGTACTTC. The chain recombines TRBV28 with TRBJ2-5, with a possible D match to TRBD2 (7 bases). Trimming shortened V by 4 bases and J by 5 bases, and 20 bases separated the two germline ends. The germline V gene has CDR1 MDHEN and CDR2 SYDVKM. This CDR3 contains 16 residues. The whole variable domain, filled in from reference TRBV28 and TRBJ2-5, reads DVKVTQSSRYLVKRTGEKVFLECVQDMDHENMFWYRQDPGLGLRLIYFSYDVKMKEKGDIPEGYSVSREKKERFSLILESASTNQTSMYLCASSWTRGVRAETQYFGPGTRLLVL.

About this clone itself: This sample also contains other DNA sequences that code for the same CDR3. V gene TRBV3-1 (or the pseudogene TRBV3-2) combines with J gene TRBJ2-1, with TRBD2 matching over 10 bases. The V segment lost 3 bases and the J segment 4 bases; nucleotides outside the gene matches: 3. The CDR3 contains 15 residues. CDR1 is LGHDT and CDR2 is YNNKEL in the germline V gene (reference sequence). The CDR3 reads CASSQEAGGYNEQFF. The CDR3 DNA reads as TGTGCCAGCAGCCAGGAAGCGGGGGGGTACAATGAGCAGTTCTTC.

V usage is TRBV7-2 and J usage is TRBJ2-5; TRBD1 is a possible D gene (5 bases). Trimming cost V 5 bases and J 1 base, with 11 bases left between them. The CDR3 is 14 amino acids. The germline CDR1 and CDR2 sequences are SGHTA and FQGNSA. CDR3 sequence: CASSPQGIQETQYF. In DNA form, the CDR3 reads TGTGCCAGCAGCCCCCAGGGTATCCAAGAGACCCAGTACTTC.

The chain uses TRBV4-1 and TRBJ2-1; TRBD2 matches at 9 bases. The germline gives CDR1 MGHRA, CDR2 YSYEKL. With 1 base clipped from V and 4 bases from J, the junction kept 2 bases outside the gene matches. The CDR3 covers 15 residues. In DNA, the CDR3 is TGCGCCAGCAGCCAAGGCGGGGGGGTATACAATGAGCAGTTCTTC. This encodes CASSQGGGVYNEQFF.

The chain combines TRBV4-1 with TRBJ2-2; 7 bases agree with TRBD1. This CDR3 comprises 13 residues. CDR1 is MGHRA and CDR2 is YSYEKL in the germline V gene. The CDR3 region is CACRDSNTGELFF. The CDR3 coding sequence is TGCGCATGCCGGGACAGTAACACCGGGGAGCTGTTTTTT.

The chain recombines TRBV6-6 with TRBJ2-1; TRBD2 aligns across 7 bases. V shed 5 bases and J 2 bases; nucleotides not matched to a gene: 6. This CDR3 comprises 15 residues. The germline gives CDR1 MNHNY, CDR2 SVGAGI (reference sequence). This chain's CDR3 is CASSLLAVPYNEQFF. Written as DNA, the CDR3 is TGTGCCAGCAGTCTTCTAGCGGTTCCCTACAATGAGCAGTTCTTC.

J is TRBJ2-7 and V is TRBV3-1 (or the pseudogene TRBV3-2), with 7 nucleotides matching TRBD1. The CDR3 extends over 12 amino acids. V lost 3 bases to trimming and J lost 5 bases; unmatched junction nucleotides: 1. The germline CDR1 and CDR2 sequences are LGHDT and YNNKEL (reference sequence). The CDR3 coding sequence is TGTGCCAGCAGCCAGACAGGGCACGAGCAGTACTTC. As protein: CASSQTGHEQYF.

The chain couples TRBV7-8 to TRBJ2-7; the D is unclear. This CDR3 contains 15 residues. Germline V gene lookup returns CDR1 SGHVS and CDR2 FQNEAQ. V lost 8 bases to trimming and J lost 2 bases, with 19 bases between them. The CDR3 sequence: CASRLSEQRTYEQYF. The CDR3 nucleotides are TGTGCCAGCCGACTCAGTGAGCAAAGGACCTACGAGCAGTACTTC.

This rearrangement joins TRBV4-2 to TRBJ2-5; 12 positions agree with TRBD1. Germline CDR1 and CDR2: LGHNA and YNFKEQ. The CDR3 runs to 15 residues. V lost 3 bases and J lost 2; bases outside the gene matches: 1. CDR3 bases: TGTGCCAGCAGCCAGGGACAGGGGGCACAAGAGACCCAGTACTTC. It yields the protein CASSQGQGAQETQYF.

The chain uses TRBV12-5 and TRBJ2-5, with 7 positions matching TRBD2. The germline V gene has CDR1 LGHNT and CDR2 FRNRAP. This CDR3 is built from 12 residues. V was clipped by 6 bases and J by 7 bases; unmatched bases: 5. CDR3 nucleotide sequence: TGTGCTAGTGGCCAGCGGGGCGGGACCCAGTACTTC. Protein sequence: CASGQRGGTQYF.